This T cell receptor (beta chain) was documented in a study of beta chain features in type 1 diabetes (dated by TCRdb to the late 2010s). Describing the broader study: Patients and healthy donors did not differ in mean age, gender distribution, total cell number or subset yield. A total of approximately 100 million sorted cells were examined across all samples, and the number of cells per subset was strongly correlated with RNA yield. In the study, TCRB repertoires of sorted circulating CD4+ T cell subsets from recently diagnosed type 1 diabetes patients were compared with those of matched healthy donors. Whereas all 30 or so donors provided naive and central memory subsets, regulatory and stem cell-like memory subsets were isolated from just 8 patients and about 8 healthy donors.

The germline V gene encodes CDR1 MNHNY and CDR2 SVGAGI (reference sequence). The CDR3 starts with the cysteine, ends with the phenylalanine, and has 15 residues. Just the 45-base CDR3 DNA is kept, in frame starting at base 1. Unmatched junction bases come to 11, with V trimmed by 7 bases and J by 7 bases. A single peripheral blood draw of 95 to 150 mL on average was collected from each donor into heparinised tubes. Naive, central memory, regulatory and stem cell-like memory CD4+ T cells were sorted on a BD FACSAria II using a panel including CD45RO, CCR7, CD25, CD127, CD95 and CD27. Every sorted population had a purity above 95%. PBMCs were separated immediately by Lymphoprep density gradient centrifugation and were stained directly, without being cultured. So that batch effects would be minimized, each experiment stained and sorted samples in pairs, pairing one healthy donor with one patient. The entire isolated RNA was reverse transcribed using the High Capacity cDNA Reverse Transcription Kit, and thus expressed TCRB transcripts were sequenced. Deep immunoSEQ sequencing was performed on naive, central memory and regulatory T cell samples, with an average of roughly 3.6 million total reads per sample. Sorted cells were lysed in RLT buffer and RNA was extracted with DNase-treated RNeasy Micro or Mini kits, depending on cell number. Each cell subset was processed on its own to prevent cross-contamination, while patient and healthy donor samples were processed together. The immunoSEQ multiplex PCR was used to amplify TCRB sequences from cDNA, generating 87-bp fragments that spanned the CDR3 region. Sequencing of the amplicons was performed on the Illumina HiSeq platform. The authors' pipeline ran thus. PCR bias was computationally corrected using synthetic template baselines, reads within Hamming distance 2 were collapsed, and singletons that could not be merged were discarded. Reads were aligned against IMGT to assign V, D and J genes, CDR3 length and insertions or deletions at six rearrangement sites. Within each subset, clonotype counts were normalized to sorted cell number, and only after that were true diversity and Gini coefficients computed with the tcR R package. The overlap coefficient, calculated on TCRB nucleotide sequences, was used to measure repertoire sharing. Not all clones reach the TCRdb copy of this immuneACCESS table, which keeps in-frame sequences only. Checked studies attribute under half of the gap to unresolved V genes and leave the rest unexplained. V and J calls and clone size are those listed in that table; D and trimming were worked out from the DNA. For this sample the table gives around 340,000 clones, of which over 7% were detected only once. Of the sample, roughly 0.99% falls within the top ten clones.

What the work shows at the level of the full study, not this receptor alone: Because the HLA sub-analyses included only small numbers of individuals, any influence of HLA type on TCRB rearrangement was left unresolved. Because cDNA was sequenced instead of genomic DNA, highly expressing activated cells could be over-represented, though the groups showed no difference in activation or CD3 levels. Naive, central memory and regulatory TCRB repertoires appeared to be more similar among patients than among healthy donors. Shorter templates might have been favored by PCR, but patient and control samples were amplified and corrected together, so both groups would have been affected equally by any skew. Fewer insertions and more nucleotide deletions at VDJ recombination sites were observed in patients with type 1 diabetes, implying thymic rearrangement abnormalities. A moderate but significant shortening of TCRB CDR3 length was observed in type 1 diabetes patients in all four CD4+ subsets.

Note on this clone: What antigen it recognizes has not been identified. No much larger clone is present one base from it, and per-base qualities are unavailable.

The V and J segments used are TRBV6-6 and TRBJ2-1; the junction holds 9 bases that match TRBD2. The sequence was collected from a young man with type 1 diabetes. Sequenced: central memory CD4+ T cells from blood. CDR3 loop: CASTGRGGVGNEQFF. The DNA is as follows: TGTGCCAGCACCGGGCGGGGGGGAGTAGGGAATGAGCAGTTCTTC.